The clone carrying this TCR beta chain was observed at least ten times. What it recognizes is unknown. Researchers amplified the TCR beta CDR3 regions from RNA transcripts. Initially, a first-round RT-PCR of the TCR CDR3 employed the HTBI primer set. TCRdb re-called the multiplex PCR reads through MiXCR, storing one row per CDR3 protein. This sample has some 690,000 distinct CDR3 sequences; 15% to 20% occur once, and the top ten carry around 15%. Germline assignment: CDR1 SEHNR and CDR2 FQNEAQ (reference sequence). V shed 5 bases, J shed 4 bases, and the junction held 6 bases outside the gene matches. The CDR3 spans 16 residues. The data stem from a study of T cells in Graves' hyperthyroidism and ophthalmopathy. General study points: In validation, the model predicted ophthalmopathy. These predictions came a median roughly 7.1 months before onset.

The receptor was derived from a man over 45 with Graves' hyperthyroidism. The sample comprised blood. V and J are TRBV7-9 and TRBJ2-3, with 13 bases identical to TRBD2. CDR3 sequence: CASSLTSGRGSDTQYF. The CDR3 region has the DNA TGTGCCAGCAGCCTCACTAGCGGGAGGGGCTCAGATACGCAGTATTTT.